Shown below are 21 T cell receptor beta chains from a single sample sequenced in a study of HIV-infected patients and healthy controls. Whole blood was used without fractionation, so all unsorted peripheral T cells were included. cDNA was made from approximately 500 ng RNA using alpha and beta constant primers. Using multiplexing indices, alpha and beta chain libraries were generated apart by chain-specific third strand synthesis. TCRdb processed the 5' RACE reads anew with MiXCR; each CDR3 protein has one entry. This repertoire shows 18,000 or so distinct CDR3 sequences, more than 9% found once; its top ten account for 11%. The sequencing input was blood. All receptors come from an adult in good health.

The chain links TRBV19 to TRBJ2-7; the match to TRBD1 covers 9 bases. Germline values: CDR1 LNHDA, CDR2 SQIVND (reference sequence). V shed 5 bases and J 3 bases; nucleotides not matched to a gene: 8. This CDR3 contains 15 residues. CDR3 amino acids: CASSGPGQGHYEQYF. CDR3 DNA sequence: TGTGCCAGTAGTGGACCGGGACAGGGACACTACGAGCAGTACTTC. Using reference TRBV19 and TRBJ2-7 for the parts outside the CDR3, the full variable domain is DGGITQSPKYLFRKEGQNVTLSCEQNLNHDAMYWYRQDPGQGLRLIYYSQIVNDFQKGDIAEGYSVSREKKESFPLTVTSAQKNPTAFYLCASSGPGQGHYEQYFGPGTRLTVT.

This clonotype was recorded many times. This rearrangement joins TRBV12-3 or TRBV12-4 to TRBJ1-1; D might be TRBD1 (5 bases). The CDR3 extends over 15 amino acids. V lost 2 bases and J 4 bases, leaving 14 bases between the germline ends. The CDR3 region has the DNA TGTGCCAGCAGTTTACTTAGTCTGGGGGGCACTGAAGCTTTCTTT. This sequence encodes CASSLLSLGGTEAFF.

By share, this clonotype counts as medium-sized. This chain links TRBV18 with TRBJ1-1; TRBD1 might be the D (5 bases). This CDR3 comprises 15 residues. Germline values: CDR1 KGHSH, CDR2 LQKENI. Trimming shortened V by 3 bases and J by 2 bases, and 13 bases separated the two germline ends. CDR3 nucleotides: TGTGCCAGCTCACCCGGGGGAGATTTCAACACTGAAGCTTTCTTT. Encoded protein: CASSPGGDFNTEAFF.

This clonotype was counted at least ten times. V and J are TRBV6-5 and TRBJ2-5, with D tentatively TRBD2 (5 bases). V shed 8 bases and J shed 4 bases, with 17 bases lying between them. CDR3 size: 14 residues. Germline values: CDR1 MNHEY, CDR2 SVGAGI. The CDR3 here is CASRQSGSGETQYF. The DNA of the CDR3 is TGTGCCAGCCGCCAATCCGGCAGCGGAGAGACCCAGTACTTC.

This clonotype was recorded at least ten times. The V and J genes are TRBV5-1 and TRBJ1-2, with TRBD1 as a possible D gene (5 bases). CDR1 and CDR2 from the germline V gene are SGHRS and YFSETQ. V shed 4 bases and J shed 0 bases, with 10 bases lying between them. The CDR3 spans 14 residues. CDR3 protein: CASSEDIANYGYTF. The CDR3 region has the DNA TGCGCCAGCAGCGAGGACATCGCTAACTATGGCTACACCTTC.

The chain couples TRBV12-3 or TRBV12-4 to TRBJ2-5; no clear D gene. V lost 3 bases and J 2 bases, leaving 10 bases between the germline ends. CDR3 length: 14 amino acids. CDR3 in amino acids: CASSFPAPQETQYF. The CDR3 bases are TGTGCCAGCAGTTTTCCGGCCCCACAAGAGACCCAGTACTTC.

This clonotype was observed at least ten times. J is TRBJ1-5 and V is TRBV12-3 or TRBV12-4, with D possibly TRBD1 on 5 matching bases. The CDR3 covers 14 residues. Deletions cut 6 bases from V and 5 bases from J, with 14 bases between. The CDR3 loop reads CASSPQGLYQPQHF. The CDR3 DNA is TGTGCCAGCAGCCCTCAGGGTTTGTATCAGCCCCAGCATTTT.

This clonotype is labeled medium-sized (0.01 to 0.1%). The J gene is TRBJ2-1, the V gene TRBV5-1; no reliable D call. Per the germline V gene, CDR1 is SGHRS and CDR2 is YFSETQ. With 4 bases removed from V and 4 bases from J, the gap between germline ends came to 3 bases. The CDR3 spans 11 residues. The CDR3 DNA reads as TGCGCCAGCAGCGTTTACAATGAGCAGTTCTTC. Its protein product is CASSVYNEQFF.

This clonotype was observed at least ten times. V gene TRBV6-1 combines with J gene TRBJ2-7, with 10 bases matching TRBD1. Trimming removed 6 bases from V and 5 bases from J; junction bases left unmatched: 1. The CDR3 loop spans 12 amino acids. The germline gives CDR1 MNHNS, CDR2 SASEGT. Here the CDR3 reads CASRDRGHEQYF. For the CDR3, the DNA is TGTGCCAGCAGAGACAGGGGGCACGAGCAGTACTTC.

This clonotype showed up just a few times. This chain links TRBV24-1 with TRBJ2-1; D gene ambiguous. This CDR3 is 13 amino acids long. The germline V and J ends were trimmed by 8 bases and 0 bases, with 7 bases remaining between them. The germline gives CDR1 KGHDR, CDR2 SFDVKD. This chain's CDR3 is CATTGSSYNEQFF. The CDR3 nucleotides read TGTGCCACCACAGGCAGCTCCTACAATGAGCAGTTCTTC.

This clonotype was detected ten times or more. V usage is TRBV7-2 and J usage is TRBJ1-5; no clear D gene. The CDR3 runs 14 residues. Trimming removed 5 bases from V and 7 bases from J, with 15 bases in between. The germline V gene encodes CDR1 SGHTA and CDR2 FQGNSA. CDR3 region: CASSRFGPQQPQHF. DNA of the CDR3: TGTGCCAGCAGCAGATTTGGGCCCCAACAGCCCCAGCATTTT. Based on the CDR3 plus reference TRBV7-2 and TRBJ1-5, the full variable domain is GAGVSQSPSNKVTEKGKDVELRCDPISGHTALYWYRQSLGQGLEFLIYFQGNSAPDKSGLPSDRFSAERTGGSVSTLTIQRTQQEDSAVYLCASSRFGPQQPQHFGDGTRLSIL.

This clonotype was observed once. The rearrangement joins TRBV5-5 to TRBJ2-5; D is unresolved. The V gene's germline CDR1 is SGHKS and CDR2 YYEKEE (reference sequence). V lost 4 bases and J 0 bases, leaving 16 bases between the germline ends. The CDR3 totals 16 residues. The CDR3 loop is CASSKEIFSYQETQYF. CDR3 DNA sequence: TGTGCCAGCAGCAAGGAGATTTTTTCGTACCAAGAGACCCAGTACTTC.

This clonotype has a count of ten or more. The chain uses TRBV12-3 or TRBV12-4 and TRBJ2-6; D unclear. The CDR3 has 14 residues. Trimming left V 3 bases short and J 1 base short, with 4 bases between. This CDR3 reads CASSFSSGANVLTF. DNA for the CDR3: TGTGCCAGCAGTTTTTCGTCTGGGGCCAACGTCCTGACTTTC.

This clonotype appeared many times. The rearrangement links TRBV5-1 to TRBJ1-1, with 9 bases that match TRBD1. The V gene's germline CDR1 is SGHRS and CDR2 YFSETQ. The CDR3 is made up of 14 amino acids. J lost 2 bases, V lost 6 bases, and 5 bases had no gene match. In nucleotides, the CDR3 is TGCGCCAGCAACGAACAGGGGGCCAACACTGAAGCTTTCTTT. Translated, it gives CASNEQGANTEAFF. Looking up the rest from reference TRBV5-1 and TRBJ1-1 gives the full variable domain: KAGVTQTPRYLIKTRGQQVTLSCSPISGHRSVSWYQQTPGQGLQFLFEYFSETQRNKGNFPGRFSGRQFSNSRSEMNVSTLELGDSALYLCASNEQGANTEAFFGQGTRLTVV.

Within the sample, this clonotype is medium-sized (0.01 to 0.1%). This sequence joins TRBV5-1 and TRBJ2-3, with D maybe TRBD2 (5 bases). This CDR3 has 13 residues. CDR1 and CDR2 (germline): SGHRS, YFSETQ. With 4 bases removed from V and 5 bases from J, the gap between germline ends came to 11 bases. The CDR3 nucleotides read TGCGCCAGCAGCCCCGGACTCGGAGATACGCAGTATTTT. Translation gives CASSPGLGDTQYF. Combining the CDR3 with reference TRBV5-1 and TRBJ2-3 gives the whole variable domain KAGVTQTPRYLIKTRGQQVTLSCSPISGHRSVSWYQQTPGQGLQFLFEYFSETQRNKGNFPGRFSGRQFSNSRSEMNVSTLELGDSALYLCASSPGLGDTQYFGPGTRLTVL.

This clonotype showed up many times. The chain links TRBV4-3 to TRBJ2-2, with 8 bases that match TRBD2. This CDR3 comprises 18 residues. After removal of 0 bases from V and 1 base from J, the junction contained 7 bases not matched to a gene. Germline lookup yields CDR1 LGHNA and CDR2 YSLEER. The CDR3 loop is CASSQEYGLAGNTGELFF. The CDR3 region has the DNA TGCGCCAGCAGCCAAGAGTACGGTCTAGCGGGGAACACCGGGGAGCTGTTTTTT.

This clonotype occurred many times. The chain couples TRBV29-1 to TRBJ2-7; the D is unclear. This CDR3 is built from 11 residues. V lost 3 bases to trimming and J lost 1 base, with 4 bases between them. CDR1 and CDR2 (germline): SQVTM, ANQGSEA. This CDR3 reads CSVDTSYEQYF. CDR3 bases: TGCAGCGTTGACACATCCTACGAGCAGTACTTC.

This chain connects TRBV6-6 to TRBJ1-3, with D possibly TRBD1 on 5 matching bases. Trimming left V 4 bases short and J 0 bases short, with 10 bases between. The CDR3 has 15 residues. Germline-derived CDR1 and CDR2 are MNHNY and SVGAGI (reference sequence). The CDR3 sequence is CASSSQGRSGNTIYF. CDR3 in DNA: TGTGCCAGCAGTTCCCAGGGCCGCTCTGGAAACACCATATATTTT.

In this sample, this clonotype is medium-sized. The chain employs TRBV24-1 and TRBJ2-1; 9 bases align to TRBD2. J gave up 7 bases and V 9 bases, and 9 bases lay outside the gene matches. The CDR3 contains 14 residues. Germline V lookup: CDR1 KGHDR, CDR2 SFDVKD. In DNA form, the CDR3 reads TGTGCCACCGAAAGCGGGGGGAAGGGTAATGAGCAGTTCTTC. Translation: CATESGGKGNEQFF.

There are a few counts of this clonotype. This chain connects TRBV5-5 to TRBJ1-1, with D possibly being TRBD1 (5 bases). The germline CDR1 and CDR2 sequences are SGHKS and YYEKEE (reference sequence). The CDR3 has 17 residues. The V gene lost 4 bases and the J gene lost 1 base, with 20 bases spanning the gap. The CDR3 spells CASSRHGELGGNTEAFF. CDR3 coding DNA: TGTGCCAGCAGCCGGCACGGAGAACTTGGGGGGAACACTGAAGCTTTCTTT. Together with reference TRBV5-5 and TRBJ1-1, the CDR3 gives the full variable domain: DAGVTQSPTHLIKTRGQQVTLRCSPISGHKSVSWYQQVLGQGPQFIFQYYEKEERGRGNFPDRFSARQFPNYSSELNVNALLLGDSALYLCASSRHGELGGNTEAFFGQGTRLTVV.

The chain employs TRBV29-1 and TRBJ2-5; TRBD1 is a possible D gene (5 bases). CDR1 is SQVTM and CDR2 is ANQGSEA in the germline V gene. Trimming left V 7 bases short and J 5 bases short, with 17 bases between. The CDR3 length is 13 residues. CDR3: CSGLKGLRETQYF. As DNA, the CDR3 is TGCAGCGGATTAAAGGGGCTCAGGGAGACCCAGTACTTC.